This T cell receptor (beta chain) stems from a study of glioma-infiltrating T cells after dendritic cell vaccination (dated by TCRdb to 2016 to 2018). Describing the broader study: Of the 15 or so glioblastoma patients in the cohort, all drawn from Phase I and II dendritic cell vaccination trials, 9 were newly diagnosed and 6 had recurrent disease. To make the vaccine, monocyte-derived dendritic cells were cultured for about seven days with IL-4 and GM-CSF and then pulsed overnight with autologous tumor lysate. Each patient got three intradermal injections of the dendritic cell vaccine, spaced at biweekly intervals, in the arm below the axilla. Survival after dendritic cell vaccination was correlated with TCR sequencing metrics, such as TIL content and the overlap between tumor and blood repertoires. Deep sequencing of TCR beta CDR3 regions was used to quantify tumor-infiltrating lymphocyte content and compare tumor and blood repertoires in dendritic cell-vaccinated glioblastoma patients. Between 2003 and 2012, patients were given autologous tumor lysate-pulsed dendritic cell vaccination.

This clone was counted only a few times. Its antigen remains unidentified. No quality values exist for individual bases; no much larger clone is one base distant. Here is what the overall study found, with its caveats: The TCR overlap response model with three groups was called speculative and said to need prospective validation. TCR clonality showed no direct relationship with survival, which suggests that a diverse polyclonal response may be important. Longer time to progression and overall survival after dendritic cell vaccination were predicted by higher estimated pretreatment TIL content. The cohort was small and heterogeneous, and full blood and tumor sets were available for few patients, with initial-recurrent tumor pairs available for even fewer patients.

TCRB CDR3 regions were amplified from around 2.1 ug genomic DNA, or all available DNA if less, using the immunoSEQ assay. Multiplex PCR used 60 forward primers for TCR V beta segments and 13 reverse primers for J beta segments. To estimate reads per starting template, synthetic control templates were spiked into each sample at limiting dilution. The Illumina HiSeq System generated 87 bp sequencing reads. Turning to the authors' computational methods: PCR and sequencing errors were removed by merging closely related sequences with a nearest neighbor algorithm. TCR overlap was measured as the percentage of unique tumor TCR beta sequences that were also present in the peripheral blood of the same patient. TCRdb re-hosts the immuneACCESS table, in-frame sequences only. Its copies lack some clones; in the studies checked, an unresolved V gene accounts for under half of them, and the cause for the rest is not known. V, J and clone size derive from that table, while D and trimming were established from the DNA sequence. The sample data list tens of thousands of clones, and approximately 81% of these were observed just once. The leading ten clones occupy under 8% of the sample.

To be selected, patients needed enough residual fresh-frozen tumor tissue and more than two years of available survival data. Although molecular status otherwise differed among the glioblastoma patients, no patient had an isocitrate dehydrogenase mutation. PBMC were collected before vaccination, two weeks after the third vaccination, and at tumor progression if progression occurred. The Qiagen DNeasy Blood extraction Kit was used to extract genomic DNA. V is shortened by 5 bases, J by 14 bases, and the region joining them spans 19 bases. The germline V gene encodes CDR1 GTSNPN and CDR2 SVGIG (reference sequence). The CDR3 has 13 amino acids, counting the end cysteine and phenylalanine. Only CDR3 DNA remains: 39 bases, in frame from the first base.

The material sequenced was blood, taken before dendritic cell vaccination. The receptor chain draws on TRBV30 and TRBJ1-6; too little of a D gene remains to name it. The sequence came from a human donor with glioblastoma. The base sequence is TGTGCCTGGGAGGCGTCTGCCCTCGGCACCCTCCACTTT. It translates to CAWEASALGTLHF.